The 30 T cell receptor beta chains below come from one sample, sequenced in a study of blood T cell repertoires in COVID-19. The data were produced by immunoSEQ multiplex PCR, yet TCRdb's version contains in-frame clones alone and is incomplete. The table lists roughly 160,000 clones, roughly 83% of them singletons, with 10% to 15% in the top ten. The sample consisted of PBMCs or T cells enriched from blood (not recorded which). All receptors come from a woman aged 55-70 years who had recovered from COVID-19.

V gene TRBV5-1 combines with J gene TRBJ2-1; 11 bases match TRBD2. After removal of 1 base from V and 8 bases from J, the junction contained 11 bases not matched to a gene. The CDR3 has 17 amino acids. Germline V gene data show CDR1 as SGHRS and CDR2 as YFSETQ. The CDR3 sequence is CASSLKLTSGIQDEQFF. Written as DNA, the CDR3 is TGCGCCAGCAGCTTGAAGCTGACTAGCGGGATCCAGGATGAGCAGTTCTTC.

J is TRBJ2-7 and V is TRBV2, with D unresolved. Trimming took off 7 bases at V and 3 bases at J, with 13 bases between the two ends. The germline CDR1 and CDR2 sequences are SNHLY and FYNNEI. CDR3 length: 13 residues. CDR3 sequence: CASIPKPGYEQYF. The CDR3 region has the DNA TGTGCCAGCATCCCAAAACCCGGCTACGAGCAGTACTTC.

The V call is TRBV29-1, the J call TRBJ2-7; weak D call: TRBD2 (6 bases). Germline V CDR1 and CDR2: SQVTM, ANQGSEA. There are 11 residues in the CDR3. V was shortened by 4 bases and J by 3 bases, with 7 bases between the two germline ends. The CDR3 protein is CSVGEVYEQYF. DNA of the CDR3: TGCAGCGTTGGGGAGGTCTACGAGCAGTACTTC.

This chain joins TRBV3-1 (or the pseudogene TRBV3-2) and TRBJ2-5; possible D gene TRBD2, 6 bases. The CDR3 length is 14 residues. CDR1 and CDR2 (germline): LGHDT, YNNKEL (reference sequence). V lost 2 bases and J lost 3, with 10 bases in between. This CDR3 reads CASSQSSGEETQYF. CDR3 DNA: TGTGCCAGCAGCCAATCATCGGGGGAAGAGACCCAGTACTTC.

The count of this clone is one. The chain uses TRBV28 and TRBJ2-2; the D gene is possibly TRBD2 (5 bases). Trimming left V 6 bases short and J 6 bases short, with 14 bases between. The CDR3 is made up of 14 amino acids. Germline V CDR1 and CDR2: MDHEN, SYDVKM. The CDR3 DNA follows: TGTGCCAGCAGCTGGAGCTTGGGAGCCGGGGAGCTGTTTTTT. Encoded protein: CASSWSLGAGELFF. The variable domain in full, completed from reference TRBV28 and TRBJ2-2, reads DVKVTQSSRYLVKRTGEKVFLECVQDMDHENMFWYRQDPGLGLRLIYFSYDVKMKEKGDIPEGYSVSREKKERFSLILESASTNQTSMYLCASSWSLGAGELFFGEGSRLTVL.

The V and J genes are TRBV4-1 and TRBJ2-1, with TRBD2 identical over 14 bases. V lost 4 bases, J lost 7 bases, and 3 bases stayed unmatched. This CDR3 is built from 15 residues. Germline CDR1 and CDR2: MGHRA and YSYEKL. Written as DNA, the CDR3 is TGCGCCAGCAGCCGGGGACTAGCGGGAGTAAATGAGCAGTTCTTC. This codes for CASSRGLAGVNEQFF.

This chain joins TRBV2 and TRBJ2-7; D possibly corresponds to TRBD1 (6 bases). V lost 4 bases to trimming and J lost 4 bases, with 23 bases between them. The CDR3 has 17 residues. CDR1 is SNHLY and CDR2 is FYNNEI in the germline V gene. The CDR3 loop reads CASSGFERGTRYYEQYF. The CDR3 coding sequence is TGTGCCAGCAGTGGCTTCGAGAGGGGGACAAGGTATTACGAGCAGTACTTC.

This clone was detected a few times. The chain uses TRBV7-8 and TRBJ2-3; no definite D call. The V gene's germline CDR1 is SGHVS and CDR2 FQNEAQ. The CDR3 runs to 14 residues. V was pared by 1 base and J by 4 bases, with 9 bases between. For the CDR3, the DNA is TGTGCCAGCAGCTTAGGGCGGATTGCAGATACGCAGTATTTT. Its translation is CASSLGRIADTQYF.

The chain couples TRBV18 to TRBJ1-5; D is unclear. This CDR3 contains 13 residues. V shed 2 bases and J shed 8 bases, with 10 bases lying between them. Germline V gene data show CDR1 as KGHSH and CDR2 as LQKENI. The CDR3: CASSPRHREPQHF. The CDR3 DNA is TGTGCCAGCTCACCAAGACACCGCGAGCCCCAGCATTTT.

The chain employs TRBV28 and TRBJ1-4; D is ambiguous. Trimming took off 8 bases at V and 11 bases at J, with 12 bases between the two ends. The V gene's germline CDR1 is MDHEN and CDR2 SYDVKM. CDR3 length: 11 amino acids. The CDR3 reads CASVGEDKLFF. In nucleotides, the CDR3 is TGTGCCAGCGTTGGGGAGGACAAACTGTTTTTT.

V is TRBV5-1 and J is TRBJ1-4; tentatively, D is TRBD1 (6 bases). This CDR3 contains 14 residues. Trimming left V 4 bases short and J 4 bases short, with 11 bases between. Germline values: CDR1 SGHRS, CDR2 YFSETQ. The CDR3 DNA reads as TGCGCCAGCAGCAAACAGGGCTATAATGAAAAACTGTTTTTT. Amino acids: CASSKQGYNEKLFF.

This clone was detected a few times. This chain connects TRBV2 to TRBJ1-5; D remains ambiguous. The CDR3 consists of 15 residues. Trimming took 4 bases from V and 7 from J, leaving 17 bases between them. CDR1 is SNHLY, CDR2 FYNNEI, per germline. Here the CDR3 DNA reads TGTGCCAGCAGTGGCATCAGGAGGGTTGGCCAGCCCCAGCATTTT. Translating it yields CASSGIRRVGQPQHF. The full variable domain, in which reference TRBV2 and TRBJ1-5 provide the parts outside the CDR3, is EPEVTQTPSHQVTQMGQEVILRCVPISNHLYFYWYRQILGQKVEFLVSFYNNEISEKSEIFDDQFSVERPDGSNFTLKIRSTKLEDSAMYFCASSGIRRVGQPQHFGDGTRLSIL.

The chain links TRBV30 to TRBJ2-1; 11 nucleotides match TRBD2. Germline trimming cut 3 bases from V and 4 bases from J; bases unmatched to any gene: 8. The germline CDR1 and CDR2 sequences are GTSNPN and SVGIG (reference sequence). The CDR3 is 16 residues long. CDR3 amino acids: CAWRGGTSGSYNEQFF. The CDR3, as DNA: TGTGCCTGGAGGGGGGGAACTAGCGGGAGTTACAATGAGCAGTTCTTC.

This clone was observed a few times. The chain links TRBV10-3 to TRBJ1-3, with D uncertain. The CDR3 consists of 14 residues. The V end was cut by 7 bases, the J end by 0 bases, with 10 bases between. Germline CDR1 reads ENHRY; CDR2 reads SYGVKD. CDR3 bases: TGTGCCATCACTTCTTTGGCCTCTGGAAACACCATATATTTT. This sequence encodes CAITSLASGNTIYF.

V and J are TRBV6-1 and TRBJ2-1; 11 nucleotides match TRBD2. Germline CDR1 reads MNHNS; CDR2 reads SASEGT. The ends lost 2 bases at V and 7 bases at J; junction bases unmatched: 7. This CDR3 contains 16 residues. The CDR3 nucleotides read TGTGCCAGCAGTGAAAGCCTAGCGGGGGGTTGGAATGAGCAGTTCTTC. It yields the protein CASSESLAGGWNEQFF.

J is TRBJ2-2 and V is TRBV11-2; D may be TRBD1 (5 bases). Germline CDR1 is SGHAT and CDR2 is FQNNGV. Between the trimmed V and J ends, which lost 1 base and 4 bases, there was a span of 7 bases. This CDR3 region has 14 residues. This chain's CDR3 is CASSLGTTTGELFF. The CDR3 coding sequence is TGTGCCAGCAGCTTAGGGACAACCACCGGGGAGCTGTTTTTT.

This sequence joins TRBV7-8 and TRBJ1-2; TRBD1 might be the D (5 bases). The CDR3 contains 13 residues. Per germline, CDR1 SGHVS and CDR2 FQNEAQ. V was cut by 2 bases and J by 8 bases, with 12 bases left in between. CDR3 amino acids: CASSLLRDEGYTF. The CDR3 nucleotides read TGTGCCAGCAGCTTACTCAGGGATGAAGGCTACACCTTC. The full variable domain, rest sourced from reference TRBV7-8 and TRBJ1-2, is GAGVSQSPRYKVAKRGQDVALRCDPISGHVSLFWYQQALGQGPEFLTYFQNEAQLDKSGLPSDRFFAERPEGSVSTLKIQRTQQEDSAVYLCASSLLRDEGYTFGSGTRLTVV.

The chain employs TRBV10-1 and TRBJ1-1; 8 nucleotides agree with TRBD1. CDR3 length equals 12 residues. CDR1 and CDR2 (germline): WNHNN, SYGVQD (reference sequence). J was trimmed by 8 bases and V by 5 bases; bases with no gene match: 4. CDR3 loop: CASSSRTGEAFF. The CDR3, as DNA: TGCGCCAGCAGTTCTCGGACAGGGGAAGCTTTCTTT.

This clone was recorded a few times. This sequence joins TRBV28 and TRBJ2-7; 9 bases agree with TRBD2. Germline lookup yields CDR1 MDHEN and CDR2 SYDVKM. The CDR3 length is 17 residues. V dropped 5 bases and J dropped 1; count of bases not matched to a gene: 12. CDR3 protein: CASSPSSGREGSYEQYF. CDR3 bases: TGTGCCAGCAGTCCCTCCTCGGGGCGGGAGGGATCCTACGAGCAGTACTTC.

The chain combines TRBV9 with TRBJ1-1, with D possibly TRBD1 on 5 matching bases. V lost 3 bases and J lost 3, with 9 bases in between. This CDR3 has 13 amino acids. The germline V gene encodes CDR1 SGDLS and CDR2 YYNGEE. CDR3 sequence (DNA): TGTGCCAGCAGCGAACAGGAGTACACTGAAGCTTTCTTT. This encodes CASSEQEYTEAFF.

The sample holds a few counts of this clone. The chain joins TRBV11-2 to TRBJ1-1; 8 bases agree with TRBD1. This CDR3 comprises 12 residues. Germline V lookup: CDR1 SGHAT, CDR2 FQNNGV. After removal of 5 bases from V and 9 bases from J, the junction contained 5 bases not matched to a gene. CDR3 coding DNA: TGTGCCAGCAGCGAAGGACAGGGTAAAGCTTTCTTT. Amino acid sequence: CASSEGQGKAFF.

On this clone itself: The identical CDR3 is also encoded by other nucleotide sequences in the sample. The chain carries TRBV5-1 and TRBJ2-1; the match to TRBD1 covers 10 bases. V dropped 0 bases and J dropped 7; count of bases not matched to a gene: 4. Germline CDR1 is SGHRS and CDR2 is YFSETQ. CDR3 size: 15 residues. Written as DNA, the CDR3 is TGCGCCAGCAGCTTGGCGGGACAGGGGTTGAATGAGCAGTTCTTC. Translated: CASSLAGQGLNEQFF.

This clone was observed a handful of times. J is TRBJ1-4 and V is TRBV18; tentatively, D is TRBD1 (6 bases). Germline values: CDR1 KGHSH, CDR2 LQKENI. V lost 3 bases, J lost 0 bases, and 14 bases lay in between. The CDR3 is 17 amino acids. CDR3 amino acids: CASSPMQDRATNEKLFF. The DNA of the CDR3 is TGTGCCAGCTCACCGATGCAGGACAGAGCAACTAATGAAAAACTGTTTTTT. Supplemented by reference TRBV18 and TRBJ1-4, the full variable domain reads NAGVMQNPRHLVRRRGQEARLRCSPMKGHSHVYWYRQLPEEGLKFMVYLQKENIIDESGMPKERFSAEFPKEGPSILRIQQVVRGDSAAYFCASSPMQDRATNEKLFFGSGTQLSVL.

The V call is TRBV6-6, the J call TRBJ1-1; TRBD1 matches 8 bases. The CDR3 is 13 residues long. After removal of 0 bases from V and 7 bases from J, the junction contained 1 base not matched to a gene. Per the germline V gene, CDR1 is MNHNY and CDR2 is SVGAGI (reference sequence). This CDR3 is CASSYSGQGEAFF. The CDR3 coding sequence is TGTGCCAGCAGTTACTCAGGACAGGGTGAAGCTTTCTTT.

The chain uses TRBV2 and TRBJ1-1; the D is unclear. V was trimmed by 1 base and J by 11 bases, leaving 5 bases between them. CDR1 SNHLY and CDR2 FYNNEI come from the germline V gene. This CDR3 comprises 10 residues. CDR3 sequence: CASSEGGAFF. DNA for the CDR3: TGTGCCAGCAGTGAAGGAGGGGCTTTCTTT.

J is TRBJ2-1 and V is TRBV11-3; possible D gene TRBD2, 7 bases. Deletions cut 5 bases from V and 4 bases from J, with 18 bases between. Germline V gene data show CDR1 as SGHNT and CDR2 as YENEEA. This CDR3 is built from 16 residues. CDR3 region: CASSPGEGVGYNEQFF. CDR3 nucleotide sequence: TGTGCCAGCAGCCCCGGGGAGGGGGTCGGGTACAATGAGCAGTTCTTC.

J is TRBJ2-5 and V is TRBV19; TRBD2 matches at 8 bases. CDR1 is LNHDA and CDR2 is SQIVND in the germline V gene (reference sequence). V trimming: 8 bases; J trimming: 5 bases; junction bases outside the gene matches: 10. The CDR3 is made up of 14 amino acids. The CDR3 loop reads CASHGGATSETQYF. The CDR3 region has the DNA TGTGCCAGTCACGGGGGGGCAACAAGCGAGACCCAGTACTTC.

The chain links TRBV5-1 to TRBJ1-3; 7 positions match TRBD1. V lost 5 bases and J lost 4; bases outside the gene matches: 6. Per germline, CDR1 SGHRS and CDR2 YFSETQ. The CDR3 is 14 residues long. Here the CDR3 DNA reads TGCGCCAGCAGTTCACAGGGGAACGGAAACACCATATATTTT. Translation: CASSSQGNGNTIYF.

The rearrangement joins TRBV18 to TRBJ1-1; 7 bases align to TRBD1. V was pared by 6 bases and J by 4 bases, with 17 bases of the junction left unmatched. In germline, CDR1 is KGHSH, CDR2 LQKENI. The CDR3 has 17 amino acids. As DNA, the CDR3 is TGTGCCAGCTCCCCGGCCATTACAGGGGTCGGAGGCACTGAAGCTTTCTTT. As protein: CASSPAITGVGGTEAFF.

The gene calls are TRBV15 and TRBJ1-6, with 8 bases aligning to TRBD1. Germline V gives CDR1 LNHNV, CDR2 YYDKDF (reference sequence). The CDR3 is 15 amino acids. With V trimmed by 1 base and J by 4 bases, 0 bases remained unmatched. CDR3 sequence (DNA): TGTGCCACCAGCAGAGGACAGGGGTATAATTCACCCCTCCACTTT. It encodes CATSRGQGYNSPLHF.